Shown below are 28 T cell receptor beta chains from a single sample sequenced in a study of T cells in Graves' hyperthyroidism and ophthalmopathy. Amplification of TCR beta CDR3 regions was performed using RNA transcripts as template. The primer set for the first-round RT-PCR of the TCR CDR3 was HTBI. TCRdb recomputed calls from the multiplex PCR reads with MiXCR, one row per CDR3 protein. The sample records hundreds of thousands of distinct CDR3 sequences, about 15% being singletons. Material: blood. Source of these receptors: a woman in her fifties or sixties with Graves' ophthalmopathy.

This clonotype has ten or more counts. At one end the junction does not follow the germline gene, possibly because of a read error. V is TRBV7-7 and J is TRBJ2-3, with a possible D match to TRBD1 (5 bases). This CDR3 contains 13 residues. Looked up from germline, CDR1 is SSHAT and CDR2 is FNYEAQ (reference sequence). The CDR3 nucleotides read TGTGCTAGCAGCTTGGACACAGCAGATACGCAGTATTTT. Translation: CASSLDTADTQYF.

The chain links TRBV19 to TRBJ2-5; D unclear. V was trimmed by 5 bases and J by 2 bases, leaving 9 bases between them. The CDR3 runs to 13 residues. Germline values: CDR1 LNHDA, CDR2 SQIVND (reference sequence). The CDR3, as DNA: TGTGCCAGTAGTCCCCTGGTTCAAGAGACCCAGTACTTC. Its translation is CASSPLVQETQYF. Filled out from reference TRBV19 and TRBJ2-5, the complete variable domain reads DGGITQSPKYLFRKEGQNVTLSCEQNLNHDAMYWYRQDPGQGLRLIYYSQIVNDFQKGDIAEGYSVSREKKESFPLTVTSAQKNPTAFYLCASSPLVQETQYFGPGTRLLVL.

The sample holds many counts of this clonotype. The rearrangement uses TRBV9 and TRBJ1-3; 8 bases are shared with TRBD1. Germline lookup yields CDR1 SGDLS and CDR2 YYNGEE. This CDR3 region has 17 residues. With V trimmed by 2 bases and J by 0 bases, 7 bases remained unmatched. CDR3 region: CASSVSGQASSGNTIYF. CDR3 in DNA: TGTGCCAGCAGCGTCTCGGGACAGGCGAGCTCTGGAAACACCATATATTTT.

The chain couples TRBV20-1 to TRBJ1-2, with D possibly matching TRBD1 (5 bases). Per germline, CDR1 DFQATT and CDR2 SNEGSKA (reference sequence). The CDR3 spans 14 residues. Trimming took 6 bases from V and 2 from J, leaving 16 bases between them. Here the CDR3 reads CSARPEGSNYGYTF. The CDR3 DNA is TGCAGTGCGCGCCCCGAGGGGTCGAACTATGGCTACACCTTC.

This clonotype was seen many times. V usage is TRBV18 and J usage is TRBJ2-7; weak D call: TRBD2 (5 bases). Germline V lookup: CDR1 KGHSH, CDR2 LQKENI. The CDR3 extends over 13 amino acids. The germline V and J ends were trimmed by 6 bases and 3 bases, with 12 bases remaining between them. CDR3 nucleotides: TGTGCCAGCTCTATGGGAGTTGACTACGAGCAGTACTTC. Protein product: CASSMGVDYEQYF.

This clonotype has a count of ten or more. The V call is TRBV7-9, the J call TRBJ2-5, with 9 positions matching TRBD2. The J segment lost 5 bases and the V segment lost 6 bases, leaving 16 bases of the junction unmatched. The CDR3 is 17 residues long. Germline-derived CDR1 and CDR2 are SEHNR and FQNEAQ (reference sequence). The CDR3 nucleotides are TGTGCCAGCAGGTTCGATAGTCTGCGAAGCGGGAGGGAGACCCAGTACTTC. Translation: CASRFDSLRSGRETQYF.

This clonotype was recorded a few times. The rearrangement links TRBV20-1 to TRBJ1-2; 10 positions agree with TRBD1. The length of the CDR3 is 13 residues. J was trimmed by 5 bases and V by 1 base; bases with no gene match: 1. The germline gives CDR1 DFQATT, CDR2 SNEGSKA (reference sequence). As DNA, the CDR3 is TGCAGTGCTAGAGTGGGACAGGGGTATGGCTACACCTTC. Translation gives CSARVGQGYGYTF.

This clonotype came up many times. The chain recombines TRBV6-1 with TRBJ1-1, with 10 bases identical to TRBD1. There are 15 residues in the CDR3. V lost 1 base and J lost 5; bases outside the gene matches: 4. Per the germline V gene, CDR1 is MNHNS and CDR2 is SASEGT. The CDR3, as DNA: TGTGCCAGCAGTGAAGTTGACAGGGGGCGAACTGAAGCTTTCTTT. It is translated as CASSEVDRGRTEAFF.

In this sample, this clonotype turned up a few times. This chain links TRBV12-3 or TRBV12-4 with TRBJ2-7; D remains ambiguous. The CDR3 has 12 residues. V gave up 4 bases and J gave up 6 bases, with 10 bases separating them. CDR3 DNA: TGTGCCAGCAGTTCCCTTCGATCCGAGCAGTACTTC. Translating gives CASSSLRSEQYF.

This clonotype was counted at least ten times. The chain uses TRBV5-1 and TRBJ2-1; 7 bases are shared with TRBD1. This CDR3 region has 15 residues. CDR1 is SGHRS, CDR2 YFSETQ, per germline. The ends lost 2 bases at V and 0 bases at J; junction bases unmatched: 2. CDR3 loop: CASSFGTVSYNEQFF. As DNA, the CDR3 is TGCGCCAGCAGCTTCGGGACAGTCTCCTACAATGAGCAGTTCTTC.

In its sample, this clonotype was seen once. CDR3 sequence reads: CASSPGRNWNYGYTF. CDR3 DNA: TGTGCCAGCTCACCCGGCCGCAATTGGAACTATGGCTACACCTTC. This chain links TRBV18 with TRBJ1-2; D unclear. Germline V gene data show CDR1 as KGHSH and CDR2 as LQKENI. The CDR3 totals 15 residues. Trimming took off 3 bases at V and 2 bases at J, with 13 bases between the two ends.

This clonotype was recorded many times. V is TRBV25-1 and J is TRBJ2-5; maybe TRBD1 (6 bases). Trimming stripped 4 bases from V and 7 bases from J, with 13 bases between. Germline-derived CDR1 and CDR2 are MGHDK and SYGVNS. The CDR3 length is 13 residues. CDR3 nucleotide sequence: TGTGCCAGCAGTGGGACAGCCGGTGGGACCCAGTACTTC. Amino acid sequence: CASSGTAGGTQYF.

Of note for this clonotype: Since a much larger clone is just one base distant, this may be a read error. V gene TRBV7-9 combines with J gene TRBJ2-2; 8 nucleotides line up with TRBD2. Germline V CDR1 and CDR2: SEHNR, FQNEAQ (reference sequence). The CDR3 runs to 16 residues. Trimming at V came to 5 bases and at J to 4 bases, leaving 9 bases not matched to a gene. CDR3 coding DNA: TGTGCCAGCAGCCCCATGCGGACTAGCCCCACCGGGGAGCTGTTTTTT. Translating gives CASSPMRTSPTGELFF. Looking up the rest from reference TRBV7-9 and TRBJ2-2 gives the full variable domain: DTGVSQNPRHKITKRGQNVTFRCDPISEHNRLYWYRQTLGQGPEFLTYFQNEAQLEKSRLLSDRFSAERPKGSFSTLEIQRTEQGDSAMYLCASSPMRTSPTGELFFGEGSRLTVL.

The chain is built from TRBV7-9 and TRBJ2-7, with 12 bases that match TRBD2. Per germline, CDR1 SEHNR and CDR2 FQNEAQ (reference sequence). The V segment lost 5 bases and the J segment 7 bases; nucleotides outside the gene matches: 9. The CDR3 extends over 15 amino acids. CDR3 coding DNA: TGTGCCAGCAGCCCAACCCCTGGACTAGCGGGGGAGCAGTACTTC. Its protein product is CASSPTPGLAGEQYF.

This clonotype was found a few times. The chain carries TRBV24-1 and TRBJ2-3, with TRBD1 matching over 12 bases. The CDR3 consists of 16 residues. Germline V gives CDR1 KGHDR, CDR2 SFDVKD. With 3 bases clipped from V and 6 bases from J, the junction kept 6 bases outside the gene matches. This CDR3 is CATSDPGTGGRDTQYF. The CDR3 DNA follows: TGTGCCACCAGTGATCCCGGGACAGGGGGCAGGGATACGCAGTATTTT.

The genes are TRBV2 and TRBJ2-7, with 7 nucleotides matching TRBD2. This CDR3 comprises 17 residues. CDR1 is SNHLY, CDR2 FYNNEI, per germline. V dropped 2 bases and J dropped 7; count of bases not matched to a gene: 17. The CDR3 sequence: CASSERVFWAGAGEQYF. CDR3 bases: TGTGCCAGCAGTGAAAGGGTTTTCTGGGCGGGAGCCGGGGAGCAGTACTTC.

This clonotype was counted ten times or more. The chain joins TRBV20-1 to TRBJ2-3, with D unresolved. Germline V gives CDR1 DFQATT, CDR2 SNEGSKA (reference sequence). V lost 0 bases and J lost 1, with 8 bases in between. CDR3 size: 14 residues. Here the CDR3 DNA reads TGCAGTGCTAGAGATCGCCTAGGCACAGATACGCAGTATTTT. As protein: CSARDRLGTDTQYF.

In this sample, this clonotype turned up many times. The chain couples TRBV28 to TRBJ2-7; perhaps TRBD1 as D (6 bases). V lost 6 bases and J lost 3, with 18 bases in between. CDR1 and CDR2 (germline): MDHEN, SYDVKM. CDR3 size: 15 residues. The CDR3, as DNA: TGTGCCAGCAGCCAGACCTCGACAGGATACTACGAGCAGTACTTC. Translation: CASSQTSTGYYEQYF. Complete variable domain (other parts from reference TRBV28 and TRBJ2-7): DVKVTQSSRYLVKRTGEKVFLECVQDMDHENMFWYRQDPGLGLRLIYFSYDVKMKEKGDIPEGYSVSREKKERFSLILESASTNQTSMYLCASSQTSTGYYEQYFGPGTRLTVT.

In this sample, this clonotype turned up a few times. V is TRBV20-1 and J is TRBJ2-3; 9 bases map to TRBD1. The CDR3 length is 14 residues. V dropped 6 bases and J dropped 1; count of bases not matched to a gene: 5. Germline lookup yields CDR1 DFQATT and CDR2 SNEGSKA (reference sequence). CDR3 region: CSADRQGGTDTQYF. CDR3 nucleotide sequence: TGCAGTGCCGACAGACAGGGGGGCACAGATACGCAGTATTTT.

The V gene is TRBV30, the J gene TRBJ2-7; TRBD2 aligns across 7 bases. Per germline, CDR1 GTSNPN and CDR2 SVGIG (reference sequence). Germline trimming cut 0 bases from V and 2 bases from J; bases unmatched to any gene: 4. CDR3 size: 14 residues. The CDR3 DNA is TGTGCCTGGAGTGTAGGGGAGGGGCCCTACGAGCAGTACTTC. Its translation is CAWSVGEGPYEQYF.

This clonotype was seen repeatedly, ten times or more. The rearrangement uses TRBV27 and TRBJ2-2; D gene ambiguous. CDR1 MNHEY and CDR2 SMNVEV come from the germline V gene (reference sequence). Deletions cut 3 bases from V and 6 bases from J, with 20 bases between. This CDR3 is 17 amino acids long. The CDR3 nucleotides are TGTGCCAGCAGTTTCACTTCTCGACCCGAAATCGCCGGGGAGCTGTTTTTT. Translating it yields CASSFTSRPEIAGELFF.

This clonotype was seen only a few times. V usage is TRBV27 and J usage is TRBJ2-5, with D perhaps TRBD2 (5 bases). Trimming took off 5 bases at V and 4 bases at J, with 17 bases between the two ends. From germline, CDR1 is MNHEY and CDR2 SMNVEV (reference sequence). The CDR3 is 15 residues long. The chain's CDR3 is CASSPRGSLRETQYF. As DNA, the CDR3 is TGTGCCAGCAGTCCCCGCGGGTCCCTCAGAGAGACCCAGTACTTC.

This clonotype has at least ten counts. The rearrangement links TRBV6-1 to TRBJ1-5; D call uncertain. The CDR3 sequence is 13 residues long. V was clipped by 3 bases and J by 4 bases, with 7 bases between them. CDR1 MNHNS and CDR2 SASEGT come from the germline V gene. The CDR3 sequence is CASSETWNQPQHF. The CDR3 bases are TGTGCCAGCAGTGAGACATGGAATCAGCCCCAGCATTTT.

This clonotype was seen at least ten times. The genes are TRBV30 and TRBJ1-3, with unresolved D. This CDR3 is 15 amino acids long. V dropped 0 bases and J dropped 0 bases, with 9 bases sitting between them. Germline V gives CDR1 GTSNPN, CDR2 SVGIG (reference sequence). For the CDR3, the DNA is TGTGCCTGGAGTGTCCAACAAGCCTCTGGAAACACCATATATTTT. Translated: CAWSVQQASGNTIYF.

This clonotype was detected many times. For the CDR3, the DNA is TGTGCCAGCAAATCACCCGGGAGCTCGAAAGACAATGAGCAGTTCTTC. Protein product: CASKSPGSSKDNEQFF. The genes are TRBV18 and TRBJ2-1, with a weak D call TRBD2 (6 bases). Between the trimmed V and J ends, which lost 8 bases and 5 bases, there was a span of 22 bases. This CDR3 region has 16 residues. From germline, CDR1 is KGHSH and CDR2 LQKENI.

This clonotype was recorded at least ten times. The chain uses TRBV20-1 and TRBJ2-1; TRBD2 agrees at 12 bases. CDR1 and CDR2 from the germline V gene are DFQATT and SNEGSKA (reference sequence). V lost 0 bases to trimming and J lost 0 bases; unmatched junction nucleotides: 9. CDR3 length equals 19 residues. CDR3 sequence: CSARDNPSGRAGSYNEQFF. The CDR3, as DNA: TGCAGTGCTAGAGATAACCCTAGCGGGAGGGCCGGCTCCTACAATGAGCAGTTCTTC.

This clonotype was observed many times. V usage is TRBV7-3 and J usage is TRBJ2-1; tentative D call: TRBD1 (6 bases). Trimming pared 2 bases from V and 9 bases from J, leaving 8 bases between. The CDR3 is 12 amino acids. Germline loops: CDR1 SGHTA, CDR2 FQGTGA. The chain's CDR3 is CASSLGGIEQFF. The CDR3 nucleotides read TGTGCCAGCAGCTTAGGGGGCATTGAGCAGTTCTTC.

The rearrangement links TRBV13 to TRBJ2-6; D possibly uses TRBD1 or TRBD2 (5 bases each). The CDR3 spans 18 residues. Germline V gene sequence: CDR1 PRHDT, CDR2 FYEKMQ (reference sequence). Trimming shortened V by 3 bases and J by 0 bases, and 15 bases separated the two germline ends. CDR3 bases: TGTGCCAGCAGCTTGTTAGGCAGGGCGGGCTCTGGGGCCAACGTCCTGACTTTC. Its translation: CASSLLGRAGSGANVLTF.